This TCR beta chain was retrieved from a study of blood T cells in healthy people across ages. A second PCR, run for roughly 7 to 12 cycles, used a sample-barcoded 5' primer plus a J-beta primer mix. Every molecule of cDNA carried a tag from a template-switch adaptor with 12 random nucleotides. One entry per CDR3 protein, called by TCRdb with MiXCR from the 5' RACE reads. The data show 1.5 million or so distinct CDR3 sequences, with 35% to 45% seen just once and roughly 7.7% held by the top ten. The CDR3 is 15 amino acids. Sequenced sample: blood. The rearrangement joins TRBV12-3 or TRBV12-4 to TRBJ2-1; 7 bases are shared with TRBD1. Near its end, the DNA agrees better with TRBJ2-7, so the J call may be wrong. This sequence originates from a young woman in good health. The CDR3 DNA sequence: TGTGCCAGCAGCCATCCGGGACAGTCGTACAATGAGCAGTACTTC. Protein: CASSHPGQSYNEQYF.